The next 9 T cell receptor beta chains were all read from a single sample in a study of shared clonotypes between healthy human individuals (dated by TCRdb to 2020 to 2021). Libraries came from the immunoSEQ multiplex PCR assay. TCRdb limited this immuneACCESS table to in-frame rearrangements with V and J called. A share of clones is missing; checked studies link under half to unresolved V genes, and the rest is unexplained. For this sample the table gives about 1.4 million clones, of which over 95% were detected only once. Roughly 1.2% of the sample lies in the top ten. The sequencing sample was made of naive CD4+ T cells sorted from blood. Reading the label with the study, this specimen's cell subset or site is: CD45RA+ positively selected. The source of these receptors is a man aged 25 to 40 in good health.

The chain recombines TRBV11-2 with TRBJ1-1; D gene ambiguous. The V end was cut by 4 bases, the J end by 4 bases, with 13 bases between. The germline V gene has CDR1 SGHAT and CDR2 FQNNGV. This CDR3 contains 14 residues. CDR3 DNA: TGTGCCAGCAGCTCCCTTCGGGCGGGCACTGAAGCTTTCTTT. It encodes CASSSLRAGTEAFF. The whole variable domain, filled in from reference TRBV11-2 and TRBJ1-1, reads EAGVAQSPRYKIIEKRQSVAFWCNPISGHATLYWYQQILGQGPKLLIQFQNNGVVDDSQLPKDRFSAERLKGVDSTLKIQPAKLEDSAVYLCASSSLRAGTEAFFGQGTRLTVV.

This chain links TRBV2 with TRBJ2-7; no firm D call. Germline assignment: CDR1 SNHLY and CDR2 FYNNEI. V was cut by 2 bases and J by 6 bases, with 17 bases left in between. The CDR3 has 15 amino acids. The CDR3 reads CASSERAYSGSEQYF. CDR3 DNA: TGTGCCAGCAGTGAAAGGGCCTACAGTGGCTCCGAGCAGTACTTC.

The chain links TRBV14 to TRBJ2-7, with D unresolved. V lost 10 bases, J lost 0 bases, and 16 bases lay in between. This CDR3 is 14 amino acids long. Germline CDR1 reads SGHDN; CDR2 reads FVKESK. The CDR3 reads CATQRLFSSYEQYF. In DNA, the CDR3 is TGTGCCACCCAGAGACTTTTCAGCTCCTACGAGCAGTACTTC.

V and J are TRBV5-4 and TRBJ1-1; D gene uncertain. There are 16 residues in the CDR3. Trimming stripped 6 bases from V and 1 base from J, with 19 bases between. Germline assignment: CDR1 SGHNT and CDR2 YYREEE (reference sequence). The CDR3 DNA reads TGTGCCAGCACCCCTACGGTCGGGAGGGCGAACACTGAAGCTTTCTTT. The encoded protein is CASTPTVGRANTEAFF. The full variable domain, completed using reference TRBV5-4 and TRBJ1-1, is ETGVTQSPTHLIKTRGQQVTLRCSSQSGHNTVSWYQQALGQGPQFIFQYYREEENGRGNFPPRFSGLQFPNYSSELNVNALELDDSALYLCASTPTVGRANTEAFFGQGTRLTVV.

The CDR3 DNA is TGTGCCAGCAGTCTGAATCGTCTGCAACTGCGGTTCTTC. It codes for CASSLNRLQLRFF. This chain uses TRBV28 with TRBJ2-1, with D unclear. The CDR3 consists of 13 residues. Looked up from germline, CDR1 is MDHEN and CDR2 is SYDVKM. Trimming removed 5 bases at V and 15 bases at J, with 20 bases between.

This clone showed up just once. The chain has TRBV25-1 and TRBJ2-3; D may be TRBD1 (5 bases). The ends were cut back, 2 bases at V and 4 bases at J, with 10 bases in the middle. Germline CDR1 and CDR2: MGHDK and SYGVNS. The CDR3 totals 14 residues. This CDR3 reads CASSEDQGSDTQYF. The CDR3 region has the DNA TGTGCCAGCAGTGAAGACCAGGGTTCAGATACGCAGTATTTT. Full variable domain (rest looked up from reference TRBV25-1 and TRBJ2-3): EADIYQTPRYLVIGTGKKITLECSQTMGHDKMYWYQQDPGMELHLIHYSYGVNSTEKGDLSSESTVSRIRTEHFPLTLESARPSHTSQYLCASSEDQGSDTQYFGPGTRLTVL.

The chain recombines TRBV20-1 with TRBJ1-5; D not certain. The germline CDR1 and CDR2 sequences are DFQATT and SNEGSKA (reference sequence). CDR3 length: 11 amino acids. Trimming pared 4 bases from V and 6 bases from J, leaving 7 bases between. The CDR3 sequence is CSAISGQPQHF. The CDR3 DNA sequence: TGCAGTGCTATATCGGGTCAGCCCCAGCATTTT.

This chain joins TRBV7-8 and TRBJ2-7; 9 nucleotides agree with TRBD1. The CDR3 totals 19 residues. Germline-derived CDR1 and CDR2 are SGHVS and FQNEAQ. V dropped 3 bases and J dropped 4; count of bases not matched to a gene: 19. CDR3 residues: CASSLSNQGLGQGVYEQYF. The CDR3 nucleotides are TGTGCCAGCAGCTTGTCAAACCAAGGCCTGGGACAGGGTGTGTACGAGCAGTACTTC.

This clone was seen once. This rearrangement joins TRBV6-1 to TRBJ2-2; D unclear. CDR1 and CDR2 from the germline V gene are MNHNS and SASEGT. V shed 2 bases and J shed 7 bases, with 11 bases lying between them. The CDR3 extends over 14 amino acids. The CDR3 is CASSELASVGELFF. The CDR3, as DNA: TGTGCCAGCAGTGAATTGGCTAGTGTCGGGGAGCTGTTTTTT.